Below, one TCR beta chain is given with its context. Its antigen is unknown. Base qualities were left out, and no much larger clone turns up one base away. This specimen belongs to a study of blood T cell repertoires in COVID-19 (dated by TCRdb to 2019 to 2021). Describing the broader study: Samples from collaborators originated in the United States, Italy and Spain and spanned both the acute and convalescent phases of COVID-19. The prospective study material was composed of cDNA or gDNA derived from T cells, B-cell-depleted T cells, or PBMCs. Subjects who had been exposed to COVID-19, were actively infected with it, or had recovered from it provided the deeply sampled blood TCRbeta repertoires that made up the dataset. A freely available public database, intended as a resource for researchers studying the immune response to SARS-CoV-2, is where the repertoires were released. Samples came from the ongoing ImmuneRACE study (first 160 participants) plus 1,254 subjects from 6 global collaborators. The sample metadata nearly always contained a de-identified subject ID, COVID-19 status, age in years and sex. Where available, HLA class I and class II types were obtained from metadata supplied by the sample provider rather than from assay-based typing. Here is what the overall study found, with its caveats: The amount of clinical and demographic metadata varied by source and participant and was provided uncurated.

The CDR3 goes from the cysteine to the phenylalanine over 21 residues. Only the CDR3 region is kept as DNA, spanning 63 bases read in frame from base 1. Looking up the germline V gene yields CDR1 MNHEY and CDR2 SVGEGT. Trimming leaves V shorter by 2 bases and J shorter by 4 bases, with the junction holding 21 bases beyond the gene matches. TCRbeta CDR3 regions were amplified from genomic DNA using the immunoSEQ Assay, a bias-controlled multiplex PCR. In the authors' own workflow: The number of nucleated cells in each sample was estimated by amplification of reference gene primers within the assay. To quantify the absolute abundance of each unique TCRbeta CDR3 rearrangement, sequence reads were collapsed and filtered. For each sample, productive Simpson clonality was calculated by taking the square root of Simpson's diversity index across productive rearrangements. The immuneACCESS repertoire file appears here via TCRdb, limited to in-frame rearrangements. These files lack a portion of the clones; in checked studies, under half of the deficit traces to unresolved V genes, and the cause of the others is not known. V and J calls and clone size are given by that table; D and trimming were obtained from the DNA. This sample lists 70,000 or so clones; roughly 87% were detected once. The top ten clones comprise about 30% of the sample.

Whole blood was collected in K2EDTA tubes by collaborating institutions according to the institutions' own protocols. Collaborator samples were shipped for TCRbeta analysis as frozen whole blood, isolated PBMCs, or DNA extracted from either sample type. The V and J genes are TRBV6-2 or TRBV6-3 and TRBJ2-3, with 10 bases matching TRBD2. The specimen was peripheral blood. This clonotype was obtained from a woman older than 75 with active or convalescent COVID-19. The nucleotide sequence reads TGTGCCAGCAGTTACACCACACTAGCGGGGCCTGCATCAATTGTCCCAGATACGCAGTATTTT. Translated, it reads CASSYTTLAGPASIVPDTQYF.